These 7 T cell receptor beta chains were sequenced from one sample in a study of blood T cell repertoires in COVID-19. The repertoire was sequenced with immunoSEQ multiplex PCR; TCRdb's copy has only in-frame clones and lacks some. The table includes about 120,000 clones, roughly 80% detected once. Sequences were obtained from peripheral blood. The receptors come from a man aged 30 to 39 with acute or convalescent COVID-19.

V usage is TRBV5-8 and J usage is TRBJ1-5; weak D call: TRBD1 (5 bases). The CDR3 runs to 15 residues. In germline, CDR1 is SGHTS, CDR2 YDEGEE. Trimming removed 2 bases at V and 2 bases at J, with 11 bases between. The CDR3 DNA sequence: TGTGCCAGCAGCTTAGAAGGGGATCGCAATCAGCCCCAGCATTTT. Translating gives CASSLEGDRNQPQHF.

The J gene is TRBJ2-3, the V gene TRBV6-2 or TRBV6-3, with 11 positions matching TRBD1. CDR1 and CDR2 (germline): MNHEY, SVGEGT. CDR3 length: 17 residues. J was trimmed by 3 bases and V by 2 bases; bases with no gene match: 7. CDR3 in DNA: TGTGCCAGCAGTTACGGACAGGGGGCGCGAGGGACAGATACGCAGTATTTT. Protein product: CASSYGQGARGTDTQYF.

The rearrangement joins TRBV27 to TRBJ2-1; 7 nucleotides line up with TRBD1. Germline V gene data show CDR1 as MNHEY and CDR2 as SMNVEV (reference sequence). This CDR3 comprises 15 residues. V lost 6 bases to trimming and J lost 0 bases; unmatched junction nucleotides: 5. The CDR3 region has the DNA TGTGCCAGCAGCCCGGGACAGAGCTCCTACAATGAGCAGTTCTTC. Translated: CASSPGQSSYNEQFF.

This clone is a singleton in its sample. This rearrangement joins TRBV18 to TRBJ1-5, with TRBD1 matching over 7 bases. The CDR3 runs to 15 residues. Per germline, CDR1 KGHSH and CDR2 LQKENI. V shed 3 bases and J 5 bases; nucleotides not matched to a gene: 7. For the CDR3, the DNA is TGTGCCAGCTCACCGGGACAGAAGGTCCATCAGCCCCAGCATTTT. This encodes CASSPGQKVHQPQHF.

Here the CDR3 reads CSVLSEGADTQYF. Written as DNA, the CDR3 is TGCAGCGTTTTGTCAGAGGGCGCAGATACGCAGTATTTT. The chain couples TRBV29-1 to TRBJ2-3, with D perhaps matching TRBD2 (5 bases). This CDR3 contains 13 residues. Germline V CDR1 and CDR2: SQVTM, ANQGSEA. Trimming took 5 bases from V and 4 from J, leaving 13 bases between them.

This chain connects TRBV4-1 to TRBJ2-4; 7 bases align to TRBD2. The CDR3 is 15 residues long. The trim removed 2 bases at V and 4 bases at J, leaving 5 bases unmatched. CDR1 is MGHRA, CDR2 YSYEKL, per germline. The CDR3 DNA is TGCGCCAGCAGCCAACCTATGCGGGAGAAAAACATTCAGTACTTC. Amino acid sequence: CASSQPMREKNIQYF.

CDR3 amino acids: CSVRRGGNTEAFF. The CDR3, as DNA: TGCAGCGTGAGGAGGGGGGGGAACACTGAAGCTTTCTTT. This chain joins TRBV29-1 and TRBJ1-1; perhaps TRBD1 as D (6 bases). V lost 6 bases to trimming and J lost 1 base, with 12 bases between them. The germline V gene encodes CDR1 SQVTM and CDR2 ANQGSEA. The CDR3 consists of 13 residues.